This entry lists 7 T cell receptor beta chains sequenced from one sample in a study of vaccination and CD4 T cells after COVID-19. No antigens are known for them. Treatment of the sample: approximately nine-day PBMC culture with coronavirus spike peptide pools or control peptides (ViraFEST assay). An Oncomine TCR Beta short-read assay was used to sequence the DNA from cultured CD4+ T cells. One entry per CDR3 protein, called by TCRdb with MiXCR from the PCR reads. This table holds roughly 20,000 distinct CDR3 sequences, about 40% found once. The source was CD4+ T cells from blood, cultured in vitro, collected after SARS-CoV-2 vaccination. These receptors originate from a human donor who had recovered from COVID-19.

CDR3 amino acids: CASSTDPSTDTQYF. In DNA form, the CDR3 reads TGTGCCAGTTCCACAGATCCTAGCACAGATACGCAGTATTTT. The genes are TRBV19 and TRBJ2-3; D uncertain. This CDR3 has 14 residues. In germline, CDR1 is LNHDA, CDR2 SQIVND (reference sequence). The germline V and J ends were trimmed by 8 bases and 0 bases, with 12 bases remaining between them.

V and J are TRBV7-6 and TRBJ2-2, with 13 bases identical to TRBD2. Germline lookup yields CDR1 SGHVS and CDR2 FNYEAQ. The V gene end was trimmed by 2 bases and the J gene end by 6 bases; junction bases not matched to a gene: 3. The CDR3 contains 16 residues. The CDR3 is CASSLQGTSGAGELFF. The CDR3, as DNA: TGTGCCAGCAGCTTACAAGGGACTAGCGGGGCCGGGGAGCTGTTTTTT.

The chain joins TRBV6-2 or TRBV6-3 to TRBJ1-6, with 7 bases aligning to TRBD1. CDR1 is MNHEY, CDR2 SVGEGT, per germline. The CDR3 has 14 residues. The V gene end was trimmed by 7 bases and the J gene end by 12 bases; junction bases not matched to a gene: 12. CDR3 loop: CASIQTGLGLPLHF. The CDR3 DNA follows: TGTGCCAGCATCCAGACAGGGCTGGGATTACCCCTCCACTTT.

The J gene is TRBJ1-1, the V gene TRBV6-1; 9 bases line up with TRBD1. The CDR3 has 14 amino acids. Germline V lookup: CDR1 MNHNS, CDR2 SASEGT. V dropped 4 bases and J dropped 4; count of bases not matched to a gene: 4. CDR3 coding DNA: TGTGCCAGCAGTGGGGGACAGGGCCTCACTGAAGCTTTCTTT. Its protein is CASSGGQGLTEAFF.

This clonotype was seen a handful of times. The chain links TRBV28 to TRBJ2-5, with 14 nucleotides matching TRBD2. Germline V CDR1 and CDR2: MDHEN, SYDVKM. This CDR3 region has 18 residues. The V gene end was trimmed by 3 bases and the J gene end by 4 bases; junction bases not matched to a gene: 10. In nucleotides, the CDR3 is TGTGCCAGCAGTTTTCCGCGACTAGCGGGAGGGTTGGGAGAGACCCAGTACTTC. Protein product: CASSFPRLAGGLGETQYF.

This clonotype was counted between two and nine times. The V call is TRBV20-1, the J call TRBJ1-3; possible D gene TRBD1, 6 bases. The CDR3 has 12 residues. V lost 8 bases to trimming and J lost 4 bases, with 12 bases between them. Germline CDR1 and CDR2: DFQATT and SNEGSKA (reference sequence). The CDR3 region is CSSRGAGNTIYF. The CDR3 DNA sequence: TGCAGTTCCAGGGGAGCCGGAAACACCATATATTTT.

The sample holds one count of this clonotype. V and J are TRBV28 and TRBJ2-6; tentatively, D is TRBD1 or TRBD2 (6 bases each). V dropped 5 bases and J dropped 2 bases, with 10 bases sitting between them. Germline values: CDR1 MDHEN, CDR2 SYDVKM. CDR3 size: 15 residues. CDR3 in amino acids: CASSPRGAGANVLTF. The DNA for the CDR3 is TGTGCCAGCAGTCCGAGGGGGGCTGGGGCCAACGTCCTGACTTTC.